The present entry profiles one T cell receptor (beta chain) with its context. Its antigen is currently unknown. TCRdb's table, derived via immunoSEQ multiplex PCR, lists solely in-frame clones and lacks some. The sample has 60,000 to 80,000 clones, about 84% seen once. This sample was taken from a study of OX40 agonist ivuxolimab in advanced cancers. Study at large: A history of anti-PD-1, anti-PD-L1 or anti-CTLA-4 therapy was acceptable, and approximately 39% had some. Study-wide results and limits: Expanded clones were, on average, more numerous in CD8+ T cells than in CD4+.

No patient had autoimmune disease or received systemic immunosuppression. The CDR3 has 15 residues. Germline V lookup: CDR1 MDHEN, CDR2 SYDVKM. The J segment lost 2 bases and the V segment lost 4 bases, leaving 8 bases of the junction unmatched. This specimen was CD4+ or CD8+ T cells sorted from blood, taken in a trial of the OX40 agonist ivuxolimab. This sequence joins TRBV28 and TRBJ2-7, with 7 bases that match TRBD2. The receptor was isolated from an adult with an advanced solid tumor such as melanoma, head and neck, liver or kidney cancer. CDR3 protein: CASSSRLAGAYEQYF. CDR3 coding DNA: TGTGCCAGCAGTTCCCGTCTTGCGGGGGCCTACGAGCAGTACTTC.